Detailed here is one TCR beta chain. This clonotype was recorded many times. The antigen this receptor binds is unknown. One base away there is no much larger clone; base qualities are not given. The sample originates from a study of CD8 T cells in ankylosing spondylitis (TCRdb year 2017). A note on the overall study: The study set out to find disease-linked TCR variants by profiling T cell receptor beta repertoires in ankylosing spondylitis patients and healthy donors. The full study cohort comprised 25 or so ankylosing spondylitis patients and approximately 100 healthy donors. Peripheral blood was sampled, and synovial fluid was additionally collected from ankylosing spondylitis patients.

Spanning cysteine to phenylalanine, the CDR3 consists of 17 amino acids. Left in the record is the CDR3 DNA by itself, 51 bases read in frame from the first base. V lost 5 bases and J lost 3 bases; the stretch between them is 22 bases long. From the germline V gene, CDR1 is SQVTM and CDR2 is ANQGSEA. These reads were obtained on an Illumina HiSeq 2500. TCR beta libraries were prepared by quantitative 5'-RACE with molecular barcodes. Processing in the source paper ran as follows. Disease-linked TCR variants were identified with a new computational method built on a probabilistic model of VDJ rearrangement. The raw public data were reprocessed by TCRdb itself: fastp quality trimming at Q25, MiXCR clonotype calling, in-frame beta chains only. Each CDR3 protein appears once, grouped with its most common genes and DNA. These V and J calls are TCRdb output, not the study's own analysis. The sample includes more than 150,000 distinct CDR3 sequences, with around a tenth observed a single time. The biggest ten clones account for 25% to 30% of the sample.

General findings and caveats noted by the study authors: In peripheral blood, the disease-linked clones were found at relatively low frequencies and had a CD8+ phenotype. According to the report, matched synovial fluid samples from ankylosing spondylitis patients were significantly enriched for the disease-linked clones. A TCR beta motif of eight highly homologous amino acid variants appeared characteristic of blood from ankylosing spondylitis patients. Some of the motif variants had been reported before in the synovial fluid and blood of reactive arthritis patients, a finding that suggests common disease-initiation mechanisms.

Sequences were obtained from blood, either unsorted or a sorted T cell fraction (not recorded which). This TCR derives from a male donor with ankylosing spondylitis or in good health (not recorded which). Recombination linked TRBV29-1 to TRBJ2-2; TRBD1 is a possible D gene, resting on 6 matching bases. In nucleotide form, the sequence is TGCAGCGTTCAACTGATTACAGGGTTCTCGGACACCGGGGAGCTGTTTTTT. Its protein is CSVQLITGFSDTGELFF.